These 23 T cell receptor beta chains originate from one sample sequenced in a study of blood T cell repertoires in COVID-19. Assay used: immunoSEQ multiplex PCR; TCRdb lists only in-frame clones, some missing. Of 75,000 to 95,000 clones listed, 80% to 85% are singletons. Sequencing was performed on peripheral blood. The receptors were gathered from a man in his fifties or sixties with acute or convalescent COVID-19.

The rearrangement uses TRBV28 and TRBJ1-3, with D possibly TRBD1 on 6 matching bases. Trimming took off 2 bases at V and 4 bases at J, with 24 bases between the two ends. The germline gives CDR1 MDHEN, CDR2 SYDVKM. This CDR3 comprises 19 residues. CDR3 DNA sequence: TGTGCCAGCAGTTTAGTTTCACGTCCCCTGCGGGGGCCCGGAAACACCATATATTTT. Residues: CASSLVSRPLRGPGNTIYF.

V is TRBV18 and J is TRBJ1-5, with 7 bases matching TRBD1. Germline CDR1 KGHSH, CDR2 LQKENI. The trim removed 4 bases at V and 0 bases at J, leaving 3 bases unmatched. The CDR3 is made up of 15 amino acids. This chain's CDR3 is CASSRDSNSNQPQHF. CDR3 coding DNA: TGTGCCAGCTCACGGGACAGCAATAGCAATCAGCCCCAGCATTTT.

V and J are TRBV9 and TRBJ2-1; a weak D match, TRBD1 (5 bases). V was pared by 4 bases and J by 9 bases, with 11 bases between. This CDR3 spans 12 amino acids. Germline CDR1 is SGDLS and CDR2 is YYNGEE. DNA of the CDR3: TGTGCCAGCAGCCAAGGCACAGGTGAGCAGTTCTTC. Translation gives CASSQGTGEQFF.

The chain employs TRBV6-5 and TRBJ1-2; unclear D gene. The V gene's germline CDR1 is MNHEY and CDR2 SVGAGI. This CDR3 spans 13 amino acids. The ends were cut back, 7 bases at V and 8 bases at J, with 17 bases in the middle. CDR3: CASTTRPDWGYTF. CDR3 coding DNA: TGTGCCAGCACCACCCGCCCCGACTGGGGCTACACCTTC.

CDR3 bases: TGTGCCAGCAGTCCCAATGCACAGGTTGGGACTGAAGCTTTCTTT. It encodes CASSPNAQVGTEAFF. The genes are TRBV6-5 and TRBJ1-1; D may be TRBD1 (5 bases). Germline assignment: CDR1 MNHEY and CDR2 SVGAGI. Trimming shortened V by 5 bases and J by 5 bases, and 18 bases separated the two germline ends. There are 15 residues in the CDR3.

This clone was seen a few times. The gene calls are TRBV4-1 and TRBJ1-1, with D perhaps matching TRBD1 (5 bases). CDR1 is MGHRA, CDR2 YSYEKL, per germline. V was cut by 0 bases and J by 1 base, with 9 bases left in between. The CDR3 loop spans 15 amino acids. The CDR3 coding sequence is TGCGCCAGCAGCCAAGAAAGGGGAGGGAACACTGAAGCTTTCTTT. It specifies CASSQERGGNTEAFF.

The chain combines TRBV18 with TRBJ1-5; 7 nucleotides agree with TRBD1. CDR3 size: 17 residues. Germline lookup yields CDR1 KGHSH and CDR2 LQKENI. With 1 base clipped from V and 2 bases from J, the junction kept 8 bases outside the gene matches. The CDR3 loop reads CASSPREGAVGNQPQHF. In DNA, the CDR3 is TGTGCCAGCTCACCACGCGAGGGGGCTGTTGGCAATCAGCCCCAGCATTTT.

This sequence joins TRBV11-3 and TRBJ1-6, with D perhaps TRBD1 (6 bases). The germline V and J ends were trimmed by 4 bases and 9 bases, with 19 bases remaining between them. CDR3 length: 16 residues. CDR1 SGHNT and CDR2 YENEEA come from the germline V gene. The CDR3 DNA reads as TGTGCCAGCAGCTCCTCCAGGGGTGGGGTCGCTTCACCCCTCCACTTT. Its translation: CASSSSRGGVASPLHF. The whole variable domain, remainder taken from reference TRBV11-3 and TRBJ1-6, is EAGVVQSPRYKIIEKKQPVAFWCNPISGHNTLYWYLQNLGQGPELLIRYENEEAVDDSQLPKDRFSAERLKGVDSTLKIQPAELGDSAVYLCASSSSRGGVASPLHFGNGTRLTVT.

This sequence joins TRBV5-1 and TRBJ1-2; 7 bases agree with TRBD1. There are 16 residues in the CDR3. The ends lost 0 bases at V and 2 bases at J; junction bases unmatched: 7. The germline V gene has CDR1 SGHRS and CDR2 YFSETQ. The CDR3 here is CASSLDLGRGNYGYTF. The CDR3 DNA reads TGCGCCAGCAGCTTGGATTTAGGCAGGGGGAACTATGGCTACACCTTC.

This clone was recorded a few times. CDR3 in amino acids: CASSGSGGSSYEQYF. The CDR3 region has the DNA TGTGCCAGCAGCGGCTCCGGGGGTAGCTCCTACGAGCAGTACTTC. The rearrangement links TRBV6-5 to TRBJ2-7, with D maybe TRBD2 (6 bases). Between the trimmed V and J ends, which lost 6 bases and 0 bases, there was a span of 15 bases. The CDR3 length is 15 residues. Germline CDR1 and CDR2: MNHEY and SVGAGI.

The chain is built from TRBV19 and TRBJ1-2; 7 bases match TRBD1. CDR1 and CDR2 from the germline V gene are LNHDA and SQIVND (reference sequence). This CDR3 has 15 amino acids. With 1 base clipped from V and 6 bases from J, the junction kept 8 bases outside the gene matches. The CDR3 spells CASSIAPGGDDGYTF. CDR3 DNA: TGTGCCAGTAGTATAGCCCCAGGGGGAGACGATGGCTACACCTTC.

This clone occurred a few times. J is TRBJ2-7 and V is TRBV3-1 (or the pseudogene TRBV3-2); TRBD1 matches 8 bases. V was clipped by 3 bases and J by 5 bases; unmatched bases: 9. Germline V lookup: CDR1 LGHDT, CDR2 YNNKEL (reference sequence). The CDR3 extends over 15 amino acids. Here the CDR3 reads CASSQGYRGNHEQYF. The CDR3 region has the DNA TGTGCCAGCAGCCAGGGGTACAGGGGGAACCACGAGCAGTACTTC.

The chain recombines TRBV6-5 with TRBJ1-3; maybe TRBD1 (6 bases). The CDR3 extends over 13 amino acids. V gave up 7 bases and J gave up 3 bases, with 10 bases separating them. Germline loops: CDR1 MNHEY, CDR2 SVGAGI. CDR3 nucleotide sequence: TGTGCCAGCAACCAGGGGAATGGAAACACCATATATTTT. Translation: CASNQGNGNTIYF.

In its sample, this clone was seen a few times. CDR3 DNA sequence: TGTGCCAGCAGCTCGAGACAGGGATACAATGAGCAGTTCTTC. The encoded protein is CASSSRQGYNEQFF. The gene calls are TRBV5-8 and TRBJ2-1; 7 bases match TRBD1. Germline CDR1 reads SGHTS; CDR2 reads YDEGEE. Trimming at V came to 3 bases and at J to 4 bases, leaving 4 bases not matched to a gene. This CDR3 is built from 14 residues.

V and J are TRBV6-5 and TRBJ1-2; D is uncertain. This CDR3 comprises 12 residues. Germline CDR1 is MNHEY and CDR2 is SVGAGI. The V end was cut by 5 bases, the J end by 2 bases, with 6 bases between. This CDR3 reads CASSTENYGYTF. Here the CDR3 DNA reads TGTGCCAGCAGTACAGAAAACTATGGCTACACCTTC.

The V and J genes are TRBV7-2 and TRBJ2-1; TRBD1 matches 9 bases. Per the germline V gene, CDR1 is SGHTA and CDR2 is FQGNSA. The CDR3 has 16 residues. The trim removed 5 bases at V and 7 bases at J, leaving 12 bases unmatched. CDR3 loop: CASSRPPGTGKNEQFF. As DNA, the CDR3 is TGTGCCAGCAGCCGCCCCCCGGGGACAGGGAAGAATGAGCAGTTCTTC.

The chain links TRBV6-5 to TRBJ2-7; 11 bases align to TRBD1. The CDR3 spans 14 residues. The J segment lost 7 bases and the V segment lost 0 bases, leaving 2 bases of the junction unmatched. Per germline, CDR1 MNHEY and CDR2 SVGAGI. The CDR3 is CASSYSGTGGEQYF. As DNA, the CDR3 is TGTGCCAGCAGTTACTCCGGGACAGGGGGTGAGCAGTACTTC.

The chain links TRBV7-2 to TRBJ2-3; D is uncertain. The V end was cut by 0 bases, the J end by 0 bases, with 16 bases between. CDR1 and CDR2 from the germline V gene are SGHTA and FQGNSA. The CDR3 is made up of 18 amino acids. The CDR3 here is CASSLAQLRRTSTDTQYF. In nucleotides, the CDR3 is TGTGCCAGCAGCTTAGCGCAATTGCGTAGAACTAGCACAGATACGCAGTATTTT.

V is TRBV7-8 and J is TRBJ1-6; the D gene is possibly TRBD1 (5 bases). V was shortened by 5 bases and J by 4 bases, with 12 bases between the two germline ends. Germline V lookup: CDR1 SGHVS, CDR2 FQNEAQ. The CDR3 is made up of 15 amino acids. The CDR3 DNA sequence: TGTGCCAGCAGCACCCGACAGACTTATAATTCACCCCTCCACTTT. Encoded protein: CASSTRQTYNSPLHF.

The chain joins TRBV5-5 to TRBJ2-7; tentatively, D is TRBD1 (6 bases). Trimming stripped 0 bases from V and 1 base from J, with 11 bases between. Germline V CDR1 and CDR2: SGHKS, YYEKEE (reference sequence). The CDR3 is 15 amino acids. CDR3 sequence reads: CASSLAGVGSYEQYF. DNA of the CDR3: TGTGCCAGCAGCTTGGCAGGGGTTGGATCCTACGAGCAGTACTTC.

This chain uses TRBV5-1 with TRBJ1-1; tentative D call: TRBD1 (6 bases). CDR1 and CDR2 (germline): SGHRS, YFSETQ. The CDR3 has 12 residues. V lost 5 bases, J lost 5 bases, and 10 bases lay in between. As DNA, the CDR3 is TGCGCCAGCAGGGAAGGGGGAACTGAAGCTTTCTTT. As protein: CASREGGTEAFF.

The chain employs TRBV19 and TRBJ1-2; weak D call: TRBD1 (5 bases). This CDR3 comprises 15 residues. In germline, CDR1 is LNHDA, CDR2 SQIVND (reference sequence). The germline V and J ends were trimmed by 7 bases and 5 bases, with 20 bases remaining between them. The CDR3 loop is CASTRDSNAPYGYTF. The DNA for the CDR3 is TGTGCCAGTACGAGAGACAGCAACGCTCCTTATGGCTACACCTTC.

This clone was recorded only once. V and J are TRBV10-3 and TRBJ1-5, with a weak D call TRBD1 (5 bases). Germline lookup yields CDR1 ENHRY and CDR2 SYGVKD. The CDR3 contains 13 residues. V was shortened by 6 bases and J by 4 bases, with 10 bases between the two germline ends. This chain's CDR3 is CAIRGGINQPQHF. The CDR3 DNA reads TGTGCCATCAGGGGGGGGATAAATCAGCCCCAGCATTTT.